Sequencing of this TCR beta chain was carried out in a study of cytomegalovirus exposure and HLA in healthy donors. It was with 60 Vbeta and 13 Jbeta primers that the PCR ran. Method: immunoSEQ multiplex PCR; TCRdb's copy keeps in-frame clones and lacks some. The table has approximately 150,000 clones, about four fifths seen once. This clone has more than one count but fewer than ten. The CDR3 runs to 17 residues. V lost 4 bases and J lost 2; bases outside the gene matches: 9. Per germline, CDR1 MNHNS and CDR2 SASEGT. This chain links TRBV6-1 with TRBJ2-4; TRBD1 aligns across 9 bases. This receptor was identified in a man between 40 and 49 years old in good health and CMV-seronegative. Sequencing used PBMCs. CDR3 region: CASSVTGTGLSKNIQYF. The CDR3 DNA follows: TGTGCCAGCAGTGTAACCGGGACAGGGTTATCCAAAAACATTCAGTACTTC.